The T cell receptor beta chain described here comes from a study of T cell responses to AZD1222 COVID-19 vaccine (dated by TCRdb to the early 2020s). Regarding the complete study: Because spike-specific TCR depth and breadth did not differ between the two schedules, AZD1222 recipients who got a second dose at roughly 4 weeks were pooled with those who got a second dose at roughly 12 weeks. Trial participants were enrolled into age subgroups of 18-55, 56-69 and 70-plus years, which contained 148, 28 and 57 TCR-sequenced participants, respectively. TCR sequencing covered fewer than 250 trial participants: approximately 200 given two doses of AZD1222 and 26 given two doses of MenACWY control vaccine.

The CDR3 regions of human TCRbeta chains were analyzed by immunosequencing. Turning to the authors' computational methods: TCRs in the repertoires were compared against a reference library of SARS-CoV-2-specific TCRs that had been generated with the MIRA antigen-specificity platform. Breadth was defined as the fraction of unique TCRs that were SARS-CoV-2-associated. Depth was defined as the fraction of total T cells that were SARS-CoV-2-associated. Each spike-specific TCR was assigned to its reactive spike region and to a CD4 or CD8 class using the MIRA data. Log10-transformed breadth and depth values were compared by one-way ANOVA with Sidak's multiple comparisons tests. TCRdb re-hosts the immuneACCESS table, in-frame sequences only. Its copies lack some clones; in the studies checked, an unresolved V gene accounts for under half of them, and the cause for the rest is not known. The D gene and trimming were derived from the DNA, and the V and J assignments and clone size from that table. In this sample the table shows fewer than 150,000 clones, roughly 93% of which occur a single time. The leading ten clones occupy 3.1% of the sample.

A remark on this clone: The specificity of this receptor is unknown. No base quality information exists; no much larger clone differs at one position.

General findings and caveats noted by the study authors: Only a handful of AZD1222 recipients were SARS-CoV-2 seropositive at baseline, limiting conclusions about previously exposed vaccinees. The 56-69-year group was small, and its depth increase did not reach significance, likely because of low power. Because no samples from the day 14 peak response were available, repertoires could be characterized only after the peak T cell response. Participants were mostly white British, with more females than males. The authors suggested clonal diversity may have been underestimated. The whole spike protein was spanned by vaccine-associated CD4 TCRs, and dominant responses were seen in regions 160-218 and 743-854. After two AZD1222 doses, spike-specific TCR breadth and depth were significantly higher than at day 0 and than in MenACWY recipients. Epitopes outside the regions mutated in the B.1.351 and B.1.1.7 variants were reportedly recognized by nearly half of the unique spike-specific TCRs.

Deletion took 3 bases off V and 3 bases off J, with a span of 12 bases between the germline ends. Reading the germline V gene gives CDR1 MDHEN and CDR2 SYDVKM. The CDR3 numbers 14 residues from cysteine through phenylalanine. The kept DNA is CDR3 alone, 42 bases in frame from the first base. The time point tag for this specimen amounts to: baseline before first vaccination. Samples from vaccinated people were obtained from the UK trials COV001 and COV002, which included a single-blind randomized controlled phase 2/3 trial of AZD1222 (ChAdOx1 nCoV-19) in healthy adults. For TCRbeta chain sequencing, PBMC samples from trial participants were taken at day 0 and at day 28 after the second dose.

This clonotype was obtained from an adult in good health. Sequenced material: peripheral blood, taken on day 0 of AZD1222 vaccination. The rearranged segments are TRBV28 and TRBJ2-7; TRBD1 could be the D gene, as 5 bases match. The nucleotide sequence reads TGTGCCAGCAGTTTTCGGCAGGGCCGCTACGAGCAGTACTTC. The resulting protein is CASSFRQGRYEQYF. Where the CDR3 stops, the reference TRBV28 and TRBJ2-7 genes take over; the full variable domain is DVKVTQSSRYLVKRTGEKVFLECVQDMDHENMFWYRQDPGLGLRLIYFSYDVKMKEKGDIPEGYSVSREKKERFSLILESASTNQTSMYLCASSFRQGRYEQYFGPGTRLTVT.